The 8 T cell receptor beta chains below come from one sample, sequenced in a study of OX40 agonist ivuxolimab in advanced cancers. Libraries were prepared by immunoSEQ multiplex PCR; TCRdb keeps only in-frame clonotypes and omits some of them. In the table there are just under 80,000 clones, 70% to 90% of which are singletons. Sequences were derived from CD4+ or CD8+ T cells sorted from blood, sampled in a trial of the OX40 agonist ivuxolimab. These receptors all come from an adult with an advanced solid tumor such as melanoma, head and neck, liver or kidney cancer.

J is TRBJ1-4 and V is TRBV7-9, with a weak D call TRBD1 (6 bases). The CDR3 has 14 residues. V lost 5 bases to trimming and J lost 3 bases, with 10 bases between them. Germline loops: CDR1 SEHNR, CDR2 FQNEAQ (reference sequence). The CDR3, as DNA: TGTGCCAGCAGCCCAAACAGGGCTAATGAAAAACTGTTTTTT. Protein sequence: CASSPNRANEKLFF.

This clone was detected a few times. V gene TRBV2 combines with J gene TRBJ1-2; tentative D call: TRBD1 (5 bases). Trimming removed 6 bases at V and 4 bases at J, with 21 bases between. From germline, CDR1 is SNHLY and CDR2 FYNNEI. The CDR3 has 16 amino acids. CDR3 in amino acids: CASRMGVGVASYGYTF. The DNA of the CDR3 is TGTGCCAGCAGGATGGGGGTGGGGGTCGCGTCCTATGGCTACACCTTC.

This clone was seen only a few times. The chain has TRBV5-4 and TRBJ2-3, with D perhaps matching TRBD1 (5 bases). V was pared by 2 bases and J by 0 bases, with 13 bases between. Germline lookup yields CDR1 SGHNT and CDR2 YYREEE (reference sequence). CDR3 length equals 16 residues. CDR3 coding DNA: TGTGCCAGCAGCTTTCCGGTAGGGGCGAGCACAGATACGCAGTATTTT. Protein: CASSFPVGASTDTQYF.

This clone appeared a few times. The chain has TRBV9 and TRBJ2-7; the match to TRBD2 covers 12 bases. The CDR3 consists of 16 residues. Per germline, CDR1 SGDLS and CDR2 YYNGEE. V gave up 0 bases and J gave up 3 bases; unmatched junction bases: 4. The DNA of the CDR3 is TGTGCCAGCAGCGTAGACTCTAGCGGGGGGGGCTACGAGCAGTACTTC. This gives the protein CASSVDSSGGGYEQYF.

The chain couples TRBV4-3 to TRBJ2-3; D could derive from TRBD1 or TRBD2 (5 bases each). The germline V gene has CDR1 LGHNA and CDR2 YSLEER. The CDR3 spans 15 residues. Trimming stripped 0 bases from V and 6 bases from J, with 13 bases between. CDR3 sequence reads: CASSQDAVGTDTQYF. CDR3 bases: TGCGCCAGCAGCCAAGATGCGGTGGGGACCGATACGCAGTATTTT.

The chain carries TRBV11-2 and TRBJ2-3; TRBD1 agrees at 7 bases. V shed 0 bases and J 1 base; nucleotides not matched to a gene: 7. The CDR3 runs 17 residues. The germline V gene encodes CDR1 SGHAT and CDR2 FQNNGV. As DNA, the CDR3 is TGTGCCAGCAGCTTAGAGGGGGACAGAACTCGCACAGATACGCAGTATTTT. Translation: CASSLEGDRTRTDTQYF.

The V gene is TRBV7-2, the J gene TRBJ1-6; a possible D gene is TRBD1 (5 bases). The ends were cut back, 4 bases at V and 0 bases at J, with 16 bases in the middle. Germline assignment: CDR1 SGHTA and CDR2 FQGNSA. The CDR3 covers 18 residues. CDR3 sequence: CASSSGHGESSYNSPLHF. The DNA for the CDR3 is TGTGCCAGCAGCTCTGGACACGGAGAAAGCTCCTATAATTCACCCCTCCACTTT.

The chain joins TRBV7-2 to TRBJ2-5, with 8 positions matching TRBD1. Germline V gene data show CDR1 as SGHTA and CDR2 as FQGNSA. V lost 5 bases to trimming and J lost 2 bases; unmatched junction nucleotides: 10. CDR3 size: 16 residues. CDR3 protein: CASSQGQGGLQETQYF. For the CDR3, the DNA is TGTGCCAGCAGCCAAGGACAGGGTGGGCTACAAGAGACCCAGTACTTC.